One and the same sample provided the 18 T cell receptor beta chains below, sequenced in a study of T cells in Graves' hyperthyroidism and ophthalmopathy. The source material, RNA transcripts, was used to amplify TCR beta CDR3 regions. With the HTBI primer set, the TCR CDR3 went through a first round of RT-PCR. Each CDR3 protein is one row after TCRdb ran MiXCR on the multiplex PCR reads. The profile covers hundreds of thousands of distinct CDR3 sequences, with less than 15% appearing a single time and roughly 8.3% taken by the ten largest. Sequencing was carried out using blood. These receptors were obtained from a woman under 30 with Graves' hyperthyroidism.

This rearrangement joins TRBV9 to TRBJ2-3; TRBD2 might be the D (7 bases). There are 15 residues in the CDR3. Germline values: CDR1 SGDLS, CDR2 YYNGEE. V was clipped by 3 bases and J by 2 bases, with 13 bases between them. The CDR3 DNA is TGTGCCAGCAGCGGGGGGGGCGGGACCACAGATACGCAGTATTTT. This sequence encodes CASSGGGGTTDTQYF.

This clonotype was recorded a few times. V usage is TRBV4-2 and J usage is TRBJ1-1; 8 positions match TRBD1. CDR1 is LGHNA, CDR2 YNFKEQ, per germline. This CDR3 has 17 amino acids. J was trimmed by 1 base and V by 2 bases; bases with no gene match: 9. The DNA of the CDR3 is TGTGCCAGCAGCCAAACGACAGGGGTAATAAGGAACACTGAAGCTTTCTTT. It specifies CASSQTTGVIRNTEAFF.

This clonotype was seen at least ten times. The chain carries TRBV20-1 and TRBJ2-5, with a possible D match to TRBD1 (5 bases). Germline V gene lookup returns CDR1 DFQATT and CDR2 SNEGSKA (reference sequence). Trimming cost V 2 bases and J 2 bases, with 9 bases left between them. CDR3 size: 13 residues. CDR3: CSARKTAQETQYF. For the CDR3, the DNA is TGCAGTGCTAGAAAGACAGCGCAAGAGACCCAGTACTTC.

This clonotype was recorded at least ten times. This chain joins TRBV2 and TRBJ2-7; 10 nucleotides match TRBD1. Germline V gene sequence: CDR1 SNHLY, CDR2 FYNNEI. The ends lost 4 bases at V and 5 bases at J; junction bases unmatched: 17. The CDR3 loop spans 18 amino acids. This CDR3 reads CASSGRMGQGIARHEQYF. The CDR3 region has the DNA TGTGCCAGCAGTGGAAGAATGGGACAGGGGATCGCGCGCCACGAGCAGTACTTC.

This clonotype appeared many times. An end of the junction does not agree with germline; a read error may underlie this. The CDR3 DNA reads as TGTGCCAGCAGTTACGCGGACAGGCCCTCTGGAGACACCATATATTTT. It encodes CASSYADRPSGDTIYF. V usage is TRBV6-1 and J usage is TRBJ1-3, with 7 nucleotides matching TRBD1. The CDR3 totals 16 residues. Germline V lookup: CDR1 MNHNS, CDR2 SASEGT.

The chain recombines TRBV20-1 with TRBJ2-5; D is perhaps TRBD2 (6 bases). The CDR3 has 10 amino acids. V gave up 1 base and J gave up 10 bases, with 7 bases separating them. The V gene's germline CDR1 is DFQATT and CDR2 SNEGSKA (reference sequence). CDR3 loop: CSARVGGQYF. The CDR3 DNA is TGCAGTGCTAGAGTGGGGGGCCAGTACTTC.

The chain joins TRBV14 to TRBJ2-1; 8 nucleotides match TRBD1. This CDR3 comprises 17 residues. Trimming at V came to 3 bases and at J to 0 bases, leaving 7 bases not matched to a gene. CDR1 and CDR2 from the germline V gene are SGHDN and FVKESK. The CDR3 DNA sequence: TGTGCCAGCAGCCATACGGGGGACAGGAGCTCCTACAATGAGCAGTTCTTC. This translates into CASSHTGDRSSYNEQFF.

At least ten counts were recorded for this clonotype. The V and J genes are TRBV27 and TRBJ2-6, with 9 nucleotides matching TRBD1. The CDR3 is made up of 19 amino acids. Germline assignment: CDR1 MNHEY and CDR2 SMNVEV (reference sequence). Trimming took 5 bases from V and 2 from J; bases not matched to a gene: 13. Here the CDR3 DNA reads TGTGCCAGCAGTCTCCTTCCGGGACAGGGACTTCCTGGGGCCAACGTCCTGACTTTC. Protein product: CASSLLPGQGLPGANVLTF.

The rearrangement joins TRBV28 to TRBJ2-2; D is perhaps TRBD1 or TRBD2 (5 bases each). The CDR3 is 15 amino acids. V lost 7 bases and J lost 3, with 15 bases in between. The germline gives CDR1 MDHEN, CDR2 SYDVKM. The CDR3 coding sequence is TGTGCCAGCATGAACGGGGCCCCCCACACCGGGGAGCTGTTTTTT. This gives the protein CASMNGAPHTGELFF.

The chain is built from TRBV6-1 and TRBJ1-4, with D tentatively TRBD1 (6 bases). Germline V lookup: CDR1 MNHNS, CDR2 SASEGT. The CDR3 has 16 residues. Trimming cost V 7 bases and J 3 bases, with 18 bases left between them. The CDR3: CASNLLGGAANEKLFF. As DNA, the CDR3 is TGTGCCAGCAACCTATTGGGGGGCGCGGCTAATGAAAAACTGTTTTTT.

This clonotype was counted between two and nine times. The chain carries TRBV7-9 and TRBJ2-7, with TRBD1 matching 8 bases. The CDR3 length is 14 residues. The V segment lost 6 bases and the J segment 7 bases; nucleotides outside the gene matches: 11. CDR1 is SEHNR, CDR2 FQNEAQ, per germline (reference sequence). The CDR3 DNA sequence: TGTGCCAGCAGTCCACTTAGGACAGGGAGGGAGCAGTACTTC. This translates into CASSPLRTGREQYF.

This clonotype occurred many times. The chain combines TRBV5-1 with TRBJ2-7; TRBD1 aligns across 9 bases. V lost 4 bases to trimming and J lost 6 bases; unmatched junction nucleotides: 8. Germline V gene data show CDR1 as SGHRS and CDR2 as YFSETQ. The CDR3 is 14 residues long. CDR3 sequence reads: CASSQGQGYGEQYF. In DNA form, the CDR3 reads TGCGCCAGCAGCCAGGGACAGGGTTATGGCGAGCAGTACTTC.

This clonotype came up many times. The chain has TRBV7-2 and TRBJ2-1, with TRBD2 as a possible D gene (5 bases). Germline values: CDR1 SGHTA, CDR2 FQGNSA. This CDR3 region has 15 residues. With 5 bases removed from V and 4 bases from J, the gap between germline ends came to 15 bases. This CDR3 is CASSRPADLYNEQFF. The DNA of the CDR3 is TGTGCCAGCAGCCGCCCCGCGGACTTGTACAATGAGCAGTTCTTC.

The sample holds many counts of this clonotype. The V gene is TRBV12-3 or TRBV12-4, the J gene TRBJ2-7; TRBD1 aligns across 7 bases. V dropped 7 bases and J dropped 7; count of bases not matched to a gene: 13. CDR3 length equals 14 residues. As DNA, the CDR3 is TGTGCCAGCACCCTCGGACAGGTCTTCGGGGAGCAGTACTTC. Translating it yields CASTLGQVFGEQYF.

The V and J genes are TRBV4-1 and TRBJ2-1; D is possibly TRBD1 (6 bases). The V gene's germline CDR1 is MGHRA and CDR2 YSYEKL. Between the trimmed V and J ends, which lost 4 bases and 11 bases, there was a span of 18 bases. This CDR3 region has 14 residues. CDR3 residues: CASSPLFAGTKQFF. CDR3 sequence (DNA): TGCGCCAGCAGCCCTCTATTTGCCGGGACAAAGCAGTTCTTC.

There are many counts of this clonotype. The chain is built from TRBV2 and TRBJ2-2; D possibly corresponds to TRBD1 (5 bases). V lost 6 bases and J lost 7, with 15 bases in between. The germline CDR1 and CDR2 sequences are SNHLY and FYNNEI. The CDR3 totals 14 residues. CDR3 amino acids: CASRVGQFDGELFF. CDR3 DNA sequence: TGTGCCAGCAGGGTTGGACAATTTGACGGGGAGCTGTTTTTT. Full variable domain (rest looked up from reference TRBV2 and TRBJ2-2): EPEVTQTPSHQVTQMGQEVILRCVPISNHLYFYWYRQILGQKVEFLVSFYNNEISEKSEIFDDQFSVERPDGSNFTLKIRSTKLEDSAMYFCASRVGQFDGELFFGEGSRLTVL.

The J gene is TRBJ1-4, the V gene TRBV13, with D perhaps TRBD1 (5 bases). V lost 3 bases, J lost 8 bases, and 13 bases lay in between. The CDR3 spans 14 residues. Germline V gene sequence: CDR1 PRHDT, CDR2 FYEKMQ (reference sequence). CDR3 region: CASSLRRGGEKLFF. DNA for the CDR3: TGTGCCAGCAGCTTGAGAAGGGGTGGAGAAAAACTGTTTTTT.

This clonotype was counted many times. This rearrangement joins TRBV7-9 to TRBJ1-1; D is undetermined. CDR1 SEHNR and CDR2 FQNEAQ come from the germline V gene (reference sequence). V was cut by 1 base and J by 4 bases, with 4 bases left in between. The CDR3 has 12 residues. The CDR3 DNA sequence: TGTGCCAGCAGCTTAGGTTCCACTGAAGCTTTCTTT. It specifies CASSLGSTEAFF.